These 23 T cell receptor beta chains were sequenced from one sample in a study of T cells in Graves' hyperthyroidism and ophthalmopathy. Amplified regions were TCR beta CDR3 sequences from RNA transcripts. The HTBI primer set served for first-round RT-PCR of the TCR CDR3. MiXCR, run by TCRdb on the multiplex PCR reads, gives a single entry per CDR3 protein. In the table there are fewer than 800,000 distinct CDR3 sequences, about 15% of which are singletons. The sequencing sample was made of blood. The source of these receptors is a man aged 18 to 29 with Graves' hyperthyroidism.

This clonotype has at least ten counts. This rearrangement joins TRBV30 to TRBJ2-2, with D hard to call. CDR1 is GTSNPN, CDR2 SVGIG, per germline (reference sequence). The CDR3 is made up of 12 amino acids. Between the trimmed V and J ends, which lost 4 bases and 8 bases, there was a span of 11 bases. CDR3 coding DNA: TGTGCCTGGACCTTACTCGCGGGGGAGCTGTTTTTT. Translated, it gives CAWTLLAGELFF.

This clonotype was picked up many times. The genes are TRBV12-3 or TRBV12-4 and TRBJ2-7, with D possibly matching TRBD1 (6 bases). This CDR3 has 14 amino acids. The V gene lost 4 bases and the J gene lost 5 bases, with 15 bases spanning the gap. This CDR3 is CASSWTGHIDEQYF. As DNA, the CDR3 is TGTGCCAGCAGTTGGACGGGACACATCGACGAGCAGTACTTC.

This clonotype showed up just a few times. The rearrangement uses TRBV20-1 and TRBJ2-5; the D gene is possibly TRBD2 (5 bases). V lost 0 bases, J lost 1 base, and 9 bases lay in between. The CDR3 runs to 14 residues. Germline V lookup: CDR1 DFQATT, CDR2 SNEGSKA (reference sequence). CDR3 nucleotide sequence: TGCAGTGCTAGAGATGTAGCGACCCAAGAGACCCAGTACTTC. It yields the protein CSARDVATQETQYF.

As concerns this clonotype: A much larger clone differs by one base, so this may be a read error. CDR3 sequence (DNA): TGTGCCAGCCCACCATTTCAGGTCCAGGGGAACAATCAGCCCCAGCATTTT. This translates into CASPPFQVQGNNQPQHF. J is TRBJ1-5 and V is TRBV3-1; perhaps TRBD1 as D (6 bases). V lost 8 bases, J lost 3 bases, and 23 bases lay in between. This CDR3 has 17 amino acids. The germline CDR1 and CDR2 sequences are LGHDT and YNNKEL (reference sequence). The variable domain in full, with the rest retrieved from reference TRBV3-1 and TRBJ1-5, is DTAVSQTPKYLVTQMGNDKSIKCEQNLGHDTMYWYKQDSKKFLKIMFSYNNKELIINETVPNRFSPKSPDKAHLNLHINSLELGDSAVYFCASPPFQVQGNNQPQHFGDGTRLSIL.

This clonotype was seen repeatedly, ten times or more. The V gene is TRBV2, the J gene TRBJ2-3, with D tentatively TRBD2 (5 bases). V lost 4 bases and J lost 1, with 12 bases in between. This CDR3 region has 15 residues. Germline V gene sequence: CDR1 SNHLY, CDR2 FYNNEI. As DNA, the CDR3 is TGTGCCAGCAGTGTCGGGGTCCTGCGCACAGATACGCAGTATTTT. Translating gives CASSVGVLRTDTQYF. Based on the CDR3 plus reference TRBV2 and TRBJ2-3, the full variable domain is EPEVTQTPSHQVTQMGQEVILRCVPISNHLYFYWYRQILGQKVEFLVSFYNNEISEKSEIFDDQFSVERPDGSNFTLKIRSTKLEDSAMYFCASSVGVLRTDTQYFGPGTRLTVL.

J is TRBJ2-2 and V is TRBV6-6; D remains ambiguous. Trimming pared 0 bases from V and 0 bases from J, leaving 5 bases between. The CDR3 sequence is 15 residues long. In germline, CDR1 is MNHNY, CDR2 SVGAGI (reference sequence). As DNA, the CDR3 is TGTGCCAGCAGTTACTCGTCTTCGAACACCGGGGAGCTGTTTTTT. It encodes CASSYSSSNTGELFF.

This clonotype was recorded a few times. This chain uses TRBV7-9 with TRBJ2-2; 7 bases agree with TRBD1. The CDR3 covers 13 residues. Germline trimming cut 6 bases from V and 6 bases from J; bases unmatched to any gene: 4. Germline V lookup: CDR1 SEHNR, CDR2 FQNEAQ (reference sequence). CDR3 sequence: CASREGAAGELFF. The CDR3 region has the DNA TGTGCCAGCAGAGAGGGGGCGGCCGGGGAGCTGTTTTTT. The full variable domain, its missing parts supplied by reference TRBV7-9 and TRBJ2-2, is DTGVSQNPRHKITKRGQNVTFRCDPISEHNRLYWYRQTLGQGPEFLTYFQNEAQLEKSRLLSDRFSAERPKGSFSTLEIQRTEQGDSAMYLCASREGAAGELFFGEGSRLTVL.

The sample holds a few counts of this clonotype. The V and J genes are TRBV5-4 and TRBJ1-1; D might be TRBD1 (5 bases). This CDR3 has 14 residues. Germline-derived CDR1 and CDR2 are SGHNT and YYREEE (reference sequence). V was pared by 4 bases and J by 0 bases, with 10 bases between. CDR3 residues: CASSTQGVNTEAFF. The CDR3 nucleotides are TGTGCCAGCAGCACCCAGGGAGTGAACACTGAAGCTTTCTTT. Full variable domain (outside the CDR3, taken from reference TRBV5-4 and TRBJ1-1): ETGVTQSPTHLIKTRGQQVTLRCSSQSGHNTVSWYQQALGQGPQFIFQYYREEENGRGNFPPRFSGLQFPNYSSELNVNALELDDSALYLCASSTQGVNTEAFFGQGTRLTVV.

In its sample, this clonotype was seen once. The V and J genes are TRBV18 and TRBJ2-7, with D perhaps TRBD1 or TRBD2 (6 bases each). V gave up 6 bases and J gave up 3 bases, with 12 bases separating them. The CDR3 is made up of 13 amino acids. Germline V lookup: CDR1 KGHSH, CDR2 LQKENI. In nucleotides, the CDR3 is TGTGCCAGCTCGCGGGACACCAACTACGAGCAGTACTTC. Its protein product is CASSRDTNYEQYF.

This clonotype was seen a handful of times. CDR3 amino acids: CSARVRGQNQETQYF. The CDR3 region has the DNA TGCAGTGCTAGAGTTCGAGGACAGAATCAAGAGACCCAGTACTTC. The rearrangement uses TRBV20-1 and TRBJ2-5, with D possibly matching TRBD1 (6 bases). The germline V gene encodes CDR1 DFQATT and CDR2 SNEGSKA (reference sequence). V lost 1 base and J lost 2, with 14 bases in between. This CDR3 is built from 15 residues.

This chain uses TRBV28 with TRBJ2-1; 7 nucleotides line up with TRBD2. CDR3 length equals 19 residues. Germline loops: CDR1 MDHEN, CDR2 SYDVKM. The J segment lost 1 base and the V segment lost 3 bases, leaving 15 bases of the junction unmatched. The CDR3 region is CASSLGIGRESWSYNEQFF. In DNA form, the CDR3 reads TGTGCCAGCAGTTTGGGGATTGGGAGGGAGTCGTGGTCCTACAATGAGCAGTTCTTC.

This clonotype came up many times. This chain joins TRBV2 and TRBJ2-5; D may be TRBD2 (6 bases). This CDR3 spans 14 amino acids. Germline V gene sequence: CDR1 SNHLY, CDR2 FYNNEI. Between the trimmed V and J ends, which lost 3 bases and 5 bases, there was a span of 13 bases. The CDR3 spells CASSEWAGRETQYF. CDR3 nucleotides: TGTGCCAGCAGTGAGTGGGCAGGGAGGGAGACCCAGTACTTC.

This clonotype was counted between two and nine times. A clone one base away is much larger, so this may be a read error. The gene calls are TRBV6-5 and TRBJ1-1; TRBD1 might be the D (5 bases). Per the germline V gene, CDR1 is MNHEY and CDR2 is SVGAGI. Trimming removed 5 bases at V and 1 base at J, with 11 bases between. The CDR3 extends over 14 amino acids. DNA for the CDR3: TGTGCCAGCAGTCTGACAGTGACGAACACTGAAGCTTTCTTT. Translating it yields CASSLTVTNTEAFF.

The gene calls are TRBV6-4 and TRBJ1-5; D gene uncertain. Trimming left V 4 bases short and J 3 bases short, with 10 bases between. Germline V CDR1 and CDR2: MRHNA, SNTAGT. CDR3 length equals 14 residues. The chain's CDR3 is CASSATGANQPQHF. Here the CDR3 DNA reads TGTGCCAGCAGTGCTACGGGCGCCAATCAGCCCCAGCATTTT.

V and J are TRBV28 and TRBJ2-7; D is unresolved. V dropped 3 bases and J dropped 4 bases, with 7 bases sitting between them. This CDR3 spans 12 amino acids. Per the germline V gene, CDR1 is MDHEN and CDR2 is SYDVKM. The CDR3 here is CASSLTKYEQYF. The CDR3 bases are TGTGCCAGCAGTTTGACAAAATACGAGCAGTACTTC.

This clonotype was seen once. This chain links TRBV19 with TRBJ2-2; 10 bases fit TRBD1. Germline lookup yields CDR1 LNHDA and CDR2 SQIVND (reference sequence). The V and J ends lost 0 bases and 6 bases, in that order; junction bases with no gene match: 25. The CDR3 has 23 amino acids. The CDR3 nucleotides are TGTGCCAGTAGTATAGATCTCGGACACCCAACACCGGGGTCCGGACAGGGGGCCGGGGAGCTGTTTTTT. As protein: CASSIDLGHPTPGSGQGAGELFF.

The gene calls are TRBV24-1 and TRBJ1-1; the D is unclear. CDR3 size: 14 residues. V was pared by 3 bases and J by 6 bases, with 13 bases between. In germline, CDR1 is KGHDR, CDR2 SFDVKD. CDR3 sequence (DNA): TGTGCCACCAGTGATACCACGGGATCCGCTGAAGCTTTCTTT. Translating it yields CATSDTTGSAEAFF.

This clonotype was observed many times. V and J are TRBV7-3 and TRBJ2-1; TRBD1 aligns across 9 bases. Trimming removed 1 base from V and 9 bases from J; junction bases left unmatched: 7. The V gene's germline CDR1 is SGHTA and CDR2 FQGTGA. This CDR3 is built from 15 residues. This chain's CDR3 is CASSLREGQGSEQFF. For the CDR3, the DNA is TGTGCCAGCAGCTTAAGGGAGGGACAGGGCAGTGAGCAGTTCTTC.

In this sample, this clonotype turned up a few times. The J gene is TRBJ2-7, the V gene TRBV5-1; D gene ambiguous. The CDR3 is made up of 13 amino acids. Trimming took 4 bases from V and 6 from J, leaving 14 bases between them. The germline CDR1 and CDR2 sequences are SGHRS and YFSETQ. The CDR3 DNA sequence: TGCGCCAGCAGCATTTCGGGCTCCCGCGAGCAGTACTTC. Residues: CASSISGSREQYF.

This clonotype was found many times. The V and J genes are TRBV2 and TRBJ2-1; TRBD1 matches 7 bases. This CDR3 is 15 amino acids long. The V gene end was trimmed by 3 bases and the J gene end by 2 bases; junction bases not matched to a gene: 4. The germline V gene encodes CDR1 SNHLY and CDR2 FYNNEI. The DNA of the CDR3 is TGTGCCAGCAGTGACTGGCAGGGGGCCTACAATGAGCAGTTCTTC. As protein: CASSDWQGAYNEQFF.

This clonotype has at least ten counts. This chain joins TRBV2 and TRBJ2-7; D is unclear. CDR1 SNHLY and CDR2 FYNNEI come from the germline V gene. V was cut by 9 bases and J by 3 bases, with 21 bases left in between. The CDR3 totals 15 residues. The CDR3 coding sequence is TGTGCCAGTACGAGAGGCGATGGTATGATCTACGAGCAGTACTTC. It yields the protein CASTRGDGMIYEQYF.

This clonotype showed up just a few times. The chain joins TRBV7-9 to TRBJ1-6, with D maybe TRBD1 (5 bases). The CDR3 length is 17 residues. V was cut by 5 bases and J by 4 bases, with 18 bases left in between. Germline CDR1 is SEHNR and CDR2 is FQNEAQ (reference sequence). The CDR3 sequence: CASSQSPGTGYNSPLHF. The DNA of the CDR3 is TGTGCCAGCAGCCAGAGTCCCGGGACTGGATATAATTCACCCCTCCACTTT.

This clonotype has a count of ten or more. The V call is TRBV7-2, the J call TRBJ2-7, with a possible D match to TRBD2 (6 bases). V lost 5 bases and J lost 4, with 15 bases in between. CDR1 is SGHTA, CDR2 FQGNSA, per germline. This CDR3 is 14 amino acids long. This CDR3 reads CASSPLGGIYEQYF. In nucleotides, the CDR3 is TGTGCCAGCAGCCCTCTGGGGGGAATTTACGAGCAGTACTTC.